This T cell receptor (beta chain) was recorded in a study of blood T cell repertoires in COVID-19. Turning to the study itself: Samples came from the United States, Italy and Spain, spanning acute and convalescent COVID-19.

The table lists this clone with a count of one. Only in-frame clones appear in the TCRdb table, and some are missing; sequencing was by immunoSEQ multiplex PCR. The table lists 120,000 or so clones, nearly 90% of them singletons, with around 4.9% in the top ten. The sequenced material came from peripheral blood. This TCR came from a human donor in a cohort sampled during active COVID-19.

CDR3 in DNA: TGTGCCAGCAAGATGAGGGCTCAGAACACTGAAGCTTTCTTT. It specifies CASKMRAQNTEAFF. The chain joins TRBV7-2 to TRBJ1-1; D is uncertain. This CDR3 region has 14 residues. Germline V gene sequence: CDR1 SGHTA, CDR2 FQGNSA. Trimming took 7 bases from V and 1 from J, leaving 13 bases between them.